The clone carrying this T cell receptor beta chain is a singleton in its sample. The CDR3 contains 15 residues. V gave up 5 bases and J gave up 5 bases; unmatched junction bases: 6. Germline CDR1 reads ENHRY; CDR2 reads SYGVKD. This entry belongs to a study of blood T cell repertoires in COVID-19. Study background: The study drew acute and convalescent COVID-19 samples from the United States, Italy and Spain. Sources were T cells, B-cell-depleted T cells, or PBMCs; the material itself was cDNA or gDNA.

Source study methods: From reference gene primer amplification, estimates of nucleated cell counts were derived. The table came from immunoSEQ multiplex PCR; TCRdb's copy has only in-frame clones and leaves some out. V and J calls and clone size come straight from that table; D and trimming were deduced from the DNA. The sample includes approximately 98,000 clones, just over 70% seen only once; the top ten take 1.5% to 2%. Sequencing input: peripheral blood. The rearrangement joins TRBV10-3 to TRBJ2-3; TRBD2 aligns across 11 bases. The TCR comes from a woman aged 40 to 49 with acute or convalescent COVID-19. The CDR3: CAISSVAGGRDTQYF. The CDR3 nucleotides read TGTGCCATCAGTTCGGTAGCGGGGGGGAGAGATACGCAGTATTTT.